This is a list of T cell receptor beta chains from one sample in a study of shared clonotypes between healthy human individuals. Some clones are missing from TCRdb's copy, which holds only in-frame ones; the method was immunoSEQ multiplex PCR. This sample yields about 2 million clones, of which around 96% are seen a single time; under 1.5% belongs to the top ten. The sequencing input was naive CD8+ T cells sorted from blood. These receptors were taken from a man younger than 30 in good health. The CDR3 runs from the conserved cysteine through the conserved F or W. The order of the fields is V gene, J gene, D gene, clone size, CDR3 DNA, CDR3 protein. The D gene is left open where the match is weak. Not every row has a clone size; where given, it reads once, few, many or a size class.

TRBV29-1	TRBJ2-2	.	.	TGCAGCGTTGAATTAGAGACAGTTGGCACCGGGGAGCTGTTTTTT	CSVELETVGTGELFF
TRBV10-3	TRBJ2-1	TRBD2	.	TGTGCCGTCGGCCTGGGACTAGCGGTTCTAAGCTCCTACAATGAGCAGTTCTTC	CAVGLGLAVLSSYNEQFF
TRBV6-5	TRBJ2-2	.	.	TGTGCCAGCAGTCGGGGGGCGACGAACACCGGGGAGCTGTTTTTT	CASSRGATNTGELFF
TRBV18	TRBJ1-5	.	.	TGTGCCAGCTCAGACGACAGCGATAGCAATCAGCCCCAGCATTTT	CASSDDSDSNQPQHF
TRBV2	TRBJ1-6	.	few	TGTGCCAGCAGTGAGGGGCCCAGGGGAGAGGCTTCACCCCTCCACTTT	CASSEGPRGEASPLHF
TRBV4-1	TRBJ2-3	.	.	TGCGCCAGCAGCCAAGGGCTGGGGTGGGCAGATACGCAGTATTTT	CASSQGLGWADTQYF
TRBV7-9	TRBJ2-3	TRBD2	.	TGTGCCAGCAGCTGGACTAGCGGGATATCAGATACGCAGTATTTT	CASSWTSGISDTQYF
TRBV4-1	TRBJ2-7	.	.	TGCGCCAGCAGCCTCCAGGGTAACTACGAGCAGTACTTC	CASSLQGNYEQYF
TRBV4-1	TRBJ2-1	.	.	TGCGCCAGCAGCCAAGAAGATCAGCTTGACAATGAGCAGTTCTTC	CASSQEDQLDNEQFF
TRBV27	TRBJ1-1	TRBD1	.	TGTGCCAGCAGTTTAACGGGGACAGGAGACACTGAAGCTTTCTTT	CASSLTGTGDTEAFF
TRBV9	TRBJ1-2	.	.	TGTGCCAGCAGCGTACAGGGAGGCGGTGGCTACACCTTC	CASSVQGGGGYTF
TRBV28	TRBJ1-1	TRBD1	.	TGTGCCAGCAGTTTAAGTCAGGGGGCGCGCACTGAAGCTTTCTTT	CASSLSQGARTEAFF
TRBV9	TRBJ2-3	.	.	TGTGCCAGCAGCGTAAGCGGTAGCACAGATACGCAGTATTTT	CASSVSGSTDTQYF
TRBV5-6	TRBJ2-1	TRBD2	.	TGTGCCAGCAGCCCGGGGGGTACCTACAATGAGCAGTTCTTC	CASSPGGTYNEQFF
TRBV4-1	TRBJ2-7	.	.	TGCGCCAGCAGCCAAGGTTTGGGGGTAATTAATGACGAGCAGTACTTC	CASSQGLGVINDEQYF
TRBV19	TRBJ2-1	TRBD1	.	TGTGCCAGTGCCCTAACATTGACAGGGTACAATGAGCAGTTCTTC	CASALTLTGYNEQFF
TRBV7-2	TRBJ2-7	.	.	TGTGCCAGCAGCTTGACAGGTGGCTCCTACGAGCAGTACTTC	CASSLTGGSYEQYF
TRBV6-5	TRBJ1-5	.	.	TGTGCCAGCAGTTACAGTCTTTGGCCCCAGCATTTT	CASSYSLWPQHF
TRBV28	TRBJ2-7	.	.	TGTGCCAGCAGTCTCCGGGCAGTCTCCTACGAGCAGTACTTC	CASSLRAVSYEQYF
TRBV27	TRBJ2-7	.	.	TGTGCCAGCAGTTTTAGGGCCACGGGGGAGCAGTACTTC	CASSFRATGEQYF
TRBV13	TRBJ2-3	.	.	TGTGCCAGCAGCTTAGTTGCGGGGGCTAGCACAGATACGCAGTATTTT	CASSLVAGASTDTQYF
TRBV7-6	TRBJ2-1	TRBD2	.	TGTGCCAGCAGCTTAGCGGTTTCCGGGAGGTTCTATGAGCAGTTCTTC	CASSLAVSGRFYEQFF
TRBV30	TRBJ2-5	.	.	TGTGCCTGGAGTGGCGGGCAAGAGACCCAGTACTTC	CAWSGGQETQYF
TRBV30	TRBJ2-1	TRBD2	.	TGTGCCTGGGGTTCCGCGCTAGCGGGAGGGCCCGGGGAGCAGTTCTTC	CAWGSALAGGPGEQFF
TRBV19	TRBJ2-7	.	.	TGTGCCAGTAGTTTCCCCGGGAGATCCTACGAGCAGTACTTC	CASSFPGRSYEQYF
TRBV4-1	TRBJ2-7	.	.	TGCGCCAGCAGCCAAGATCGGCCGGGGACTCAGGGTGGCGACGAGCAGTACTTC	CASSQDRPGTQGGDEQYF
TRBV11-2	TRBJ1-6	.	.	TGTGCCAGCAGCCCTGGGGGCGTCTCCTATAATTCACCCCTCCACTTT	CASSPGGVSYNSPLHF
TRBV4-2	TRBJ2-1	.	.	TGTGCCAGCAGCCAAGCTTGGAACAATGAGCAGTTCTTC	CASSQAWNNEQFF
TRBV6-1	TRBJ1-5	TRBD1	.	TGTGCCAGCAGTGGCCGACAGGGAGGCAATCAGCCCCAGCATTTT	CASSGRQGGNQPQHF
TRBV5-6	TRBJ2-1	TRBD2	.	TGTGCCAGCAGCTTGCAGGGAGGGCTCCCTGTCGATGAGCAGTTCTTC	CASSLQGGLPVDEQFF
TRBV19	TRBJ1-2	.	.	TGTGCCAGTAGTATAGATGGAGGGCCAAGCTATGGCTACACCTTC	CASSIDGGPSYGYTF
TRBV7-2	TRBJ1-4	TRBD1	once	TGTGCCAGCAGCGCCGTCGGGACAGGTGATGAAAAACTGTTTTTT	CASSAVGTGDEKLFF
TRBV4-1	TRBJ2-5	TRBD2	once	TGCGCCAGCAGCCCGACGGGACTAGCGGAGGGAGGAAGAGAGACCCAGTACTTC	CASSPTGLAEGGRETQYF
TRBV10-2	TRBJ1-2	.	.	TGCGCCAGCAGAAACAGGGTTGGAGATGGCTACACCTTC	CASRNRVGDGYTF
TRBV6-4	TRBJ1-1	.	.	TGTGCCAGCAGTGAGGCAGTAAACACTGAAGCTTTCTTT	CASSEAVNTEAFF
TRBV2	TRBJ1-3	.	.	TGTGCCAGCCTAGGGAGCTCTGGAAACACCATATATTTT	CASLGSSGNTIYF
TRBV7-3	TRBJ2-7	.	.	TGTGCCAGCAGCCCGGACCAGGGTGGCGAGCAGTACTTC	CASSPDQGGEQYF
TRBV7-9	TRBJ2-7	.	.	TGTGCCAGCAGCTTAGGAGGGTTAGGAACCTACGAGCAGTACTTC	CASSLGGLGTYEQYF
TRBV7-7	TRBJ2-7	.	.	TGTGCTAGCAGCTCAATTCTAGGGGAAGGCGAGCAGTACTTC	CASSSILGEGEQYF
TRBV11-1	TRBJ2-7	.	.	TGTGCCAGCAGCCCCCGCGTCCACGAGCAGTACTTC	CASSPRVHEQYF
TRBV4-1	TRBJ1-2	.	once	TGCGCCAGCAGCCAAGATTCGGTATCTCGCGGCTACACCTTC	CASSQDSVSRGYTF
TRBV6-7	TRBJ2-5	TRBD2	.	TGTGCCAGCAACGAGCGGGAGTTTGCCGAGACCCAGTACTTC	CASNEREFAETQYF
TRBV5-4	TRBJ2-7	.	.	TGTGCCAGCAGCTCGACAGGTAACGAGCAGTACTTC	CASSSTGNEQYF
TRBV7-9	TRBJ2-2	.	few	TGTGCCTGGGTCGGCAGACAATACACCGGGGAGCTGTTTTTT	CAWVGRQYTGELFF
TRBV6-5	TRBJ1-2	.	.	TGTGCCAGCAGTTACTCCTTAGGGACTGGCTACACCTTC	CASSYSLGTGYTF
TRBV11-2	TRBJ2-7	.	.	TGTGCCAGCAGCGCCTTTTACGAGCAGTACTTC	CASSAFYEQYF
TRBV7-9	TRBJ1-1	.	.	TGTGCCAGCAGCCTCGTCGGGGCCCGCGCTGAAGCTTTCTTT	CASSLVGARAEAFF
TRBV19	TRBJ1-3	TRBD1	.	TGTGCCAGTAGTAGAGGACAGGACGGAAACACCATATATTTT	CASSRGQDGNTIYF
TRBV15	TRBJ1-1	.	.	TGTGCCACCAGCAGAGTTTTGGACGGAGACACTGAAGCTTTCTTT	CATSRVLDGDTEAFF
TRBV4-1	TRBJ2-1	TRBD1	.	TGCGCCAGCAGCGGGAATTCAGGGGGACGTTACAATGAGCAGTTCTTC	CASSGNSGGRYNEQFF
TRBV11-2	TRBJ1-1	.	.	TGTGCCAGCAGCTTAGTTACCCAGGGCCTCCCTGAAGCTTTCTTT	CASSLVTQGLPEAFF
TRBV4-3	TRBJ1-2	.	.	TGCGCCAGCAGCCGAATACTGGGCCCGGACTATGGCTACACCTTC	CASSRILGPDYGYTF
TRBV6-4	TRBJ1-5	TRBD1	once	TGTGCCAGCAGTGATGTTGACAGGGGGGTGTATCAGCCCCAGCATTTT	CASSDVDRGVYQPQHF
TRBV7-2	TRBJ2-1	TRBD2	.	TGTGCCAGCAGCACACTAGCGGGAGGTACCCGACATGAGCAGTTCTTC	CASSTLAGGTRHEQFF
TRBV27	TRBJ2-7	TRBD1	once	TGTGCCAGCAGTTTAACCCTCGGACAGGGGGCTGCCGAGCAGTACTTC	CASSLTLGQGAAEQYF
TRBV4-3	TRBJ2-1	.	few	TGCGCCAGCAGCCAAGTTGAGGGCTCCTACAATGAGCAGTTCTTC	CASSQVEGSYNEQFF